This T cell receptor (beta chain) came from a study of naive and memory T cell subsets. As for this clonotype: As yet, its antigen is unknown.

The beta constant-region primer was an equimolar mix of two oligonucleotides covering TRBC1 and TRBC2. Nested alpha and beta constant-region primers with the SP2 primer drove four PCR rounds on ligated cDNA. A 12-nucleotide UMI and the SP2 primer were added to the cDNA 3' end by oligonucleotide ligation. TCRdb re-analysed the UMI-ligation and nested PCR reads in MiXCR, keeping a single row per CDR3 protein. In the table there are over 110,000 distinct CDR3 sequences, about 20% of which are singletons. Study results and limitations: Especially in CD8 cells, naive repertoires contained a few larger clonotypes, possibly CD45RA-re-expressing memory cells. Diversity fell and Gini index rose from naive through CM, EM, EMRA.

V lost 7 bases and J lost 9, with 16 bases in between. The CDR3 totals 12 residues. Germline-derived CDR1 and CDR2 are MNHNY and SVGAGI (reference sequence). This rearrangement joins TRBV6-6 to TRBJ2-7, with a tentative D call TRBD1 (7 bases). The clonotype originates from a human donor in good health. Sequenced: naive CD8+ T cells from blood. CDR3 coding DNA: TGTGCCAGCAAGGAGGGGGCGCGGGGGCAGTACTTC. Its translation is CASKEGARGQYF.